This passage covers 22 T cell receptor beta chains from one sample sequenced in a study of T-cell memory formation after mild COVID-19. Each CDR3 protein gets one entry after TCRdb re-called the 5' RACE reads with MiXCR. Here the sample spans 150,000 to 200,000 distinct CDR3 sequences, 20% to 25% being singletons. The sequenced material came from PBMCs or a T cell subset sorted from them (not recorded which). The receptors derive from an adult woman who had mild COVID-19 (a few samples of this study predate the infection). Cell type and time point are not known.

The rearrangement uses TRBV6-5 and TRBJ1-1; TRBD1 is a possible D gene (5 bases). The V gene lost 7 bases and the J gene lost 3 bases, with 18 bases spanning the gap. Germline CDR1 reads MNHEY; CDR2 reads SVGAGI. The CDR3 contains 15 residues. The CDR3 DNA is TGTGCCAGCAACCGAGAGCCGACGGGGGACACTGAAGCTTTCTTT. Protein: CASNREPTGDTEAFF.

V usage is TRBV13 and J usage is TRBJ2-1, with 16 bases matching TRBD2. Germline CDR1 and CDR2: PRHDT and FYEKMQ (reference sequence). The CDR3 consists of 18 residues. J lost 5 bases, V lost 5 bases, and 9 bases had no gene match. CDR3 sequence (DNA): TGTGCCAGCAGCCGGGGACTAGCGGGAGGGTCCCCCCACAATGAGCAGTTCTTC. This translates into CASSRGLAGGSPHNEQFF. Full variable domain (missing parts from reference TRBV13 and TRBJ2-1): AAGVIQSPRHLIKEKRETATLKCYPIPRHDTVYWYQQGPGQDPQFLISFYEKMQSDKGSIPDRFSAQQFSDYHSELNMSSLELGDSALYFCASSRGLAGGSPHNEQFFGPGTRLTVL.

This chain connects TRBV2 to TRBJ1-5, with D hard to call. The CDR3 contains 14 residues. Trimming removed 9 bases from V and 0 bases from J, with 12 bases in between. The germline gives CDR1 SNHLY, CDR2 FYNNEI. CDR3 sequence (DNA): TGTGCCAGTCGAGTGGAAAATAGCAATCAGCCCCAGCATTTT. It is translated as CASRVENSNQPQHF.

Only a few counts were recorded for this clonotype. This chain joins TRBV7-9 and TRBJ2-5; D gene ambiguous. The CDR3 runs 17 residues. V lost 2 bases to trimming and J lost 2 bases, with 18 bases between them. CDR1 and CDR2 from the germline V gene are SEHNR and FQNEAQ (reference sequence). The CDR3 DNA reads TGTGCCAGCAGCTTAATTTCGTGGTCTCGGCGGCAAGAGACCCAGTACTTC. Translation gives CASSLISWSRRQETQYF.

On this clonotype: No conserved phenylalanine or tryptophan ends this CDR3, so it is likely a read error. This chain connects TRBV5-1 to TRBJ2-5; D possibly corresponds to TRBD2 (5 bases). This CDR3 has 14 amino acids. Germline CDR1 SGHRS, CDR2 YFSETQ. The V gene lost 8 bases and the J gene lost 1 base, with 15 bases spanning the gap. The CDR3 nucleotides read TGCGCCAGGGACTCCCGGACGCCCCAAGAGACCCAGTACTTA. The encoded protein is CARDSRTPQETQYL.

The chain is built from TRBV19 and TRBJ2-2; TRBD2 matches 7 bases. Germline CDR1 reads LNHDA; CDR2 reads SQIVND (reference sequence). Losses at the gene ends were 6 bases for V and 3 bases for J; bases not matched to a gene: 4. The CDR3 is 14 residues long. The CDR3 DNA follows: TGTGCCAGTAGGGGGGAGGGGTACACCGGGGAGCTGTTTTTT. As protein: CASRGEGYTGELFF.

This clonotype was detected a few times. The CDR3 nucleotides are TGCAGCGTCTGGGGGGACAGCTACGAGCAGTACTTC. Its protein is CSVWGDSYEQYF. This rearrangement joins TRBV29-1 to TRBJ2-7; possible D gene TRBD1, 7 bases. This CDR3 contains 12 residues. V dropped 6 bases and J dropped 3 bases, with 12 bases sitting between them. Germline assignment: CDR1 SQVTM and CDR2 ANQGSEA.

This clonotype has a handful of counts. CDR3 DNA sequence: TGTGCCAGCAGCCATTTAGCGGATCAGCAGTTCTTC. Amino acids: CASSHLADQQFF. The chain recombines TRBV7-8 with TRBJ2-1, with D maybe TRBD2 (6 bases). CDR3 size: 12 residues. Trimming shortened V by 5 bases and J by 11 bases, and 13 bases separated the two germline ends. Looked up from germline, CDR1 is SGHVS and CDR2 is FQNEAQ.

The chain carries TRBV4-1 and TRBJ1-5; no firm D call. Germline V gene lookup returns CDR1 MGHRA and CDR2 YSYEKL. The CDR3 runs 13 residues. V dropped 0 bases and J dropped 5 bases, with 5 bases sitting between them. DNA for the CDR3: TGCGCCAGCAGCCAAGAAGAAGATCAGCCCCAGCATTTT. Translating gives CASSQEEDQPQHF.

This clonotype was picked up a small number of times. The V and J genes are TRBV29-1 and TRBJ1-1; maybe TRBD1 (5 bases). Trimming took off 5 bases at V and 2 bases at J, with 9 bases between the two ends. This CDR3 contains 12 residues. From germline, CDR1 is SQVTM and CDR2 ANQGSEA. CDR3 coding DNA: TGCAGCGTTCCTAGGGGAAACACTGAAGCTTTCTTT. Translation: CSVPRGNTEAFF.

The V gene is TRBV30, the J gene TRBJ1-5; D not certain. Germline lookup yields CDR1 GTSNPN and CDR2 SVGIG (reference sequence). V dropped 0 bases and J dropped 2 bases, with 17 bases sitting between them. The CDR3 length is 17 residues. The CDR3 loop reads CAWSVTGLGFGNQPQHF. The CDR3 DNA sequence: TGTGCCTGGAGTGTAACTGGGTTGGGGTTCGGCAATCAGCCCCAGCATTTT.

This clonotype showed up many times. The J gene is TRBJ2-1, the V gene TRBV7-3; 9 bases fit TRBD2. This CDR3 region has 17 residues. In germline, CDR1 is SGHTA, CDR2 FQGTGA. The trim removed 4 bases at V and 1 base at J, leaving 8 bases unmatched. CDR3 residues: CASSSVAGGPSYNEQFF. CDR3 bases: TGTGCCAGCAGCTCAGTGGCGGGGGGGCCGTCCTACAATGAGCAGTTCTTC. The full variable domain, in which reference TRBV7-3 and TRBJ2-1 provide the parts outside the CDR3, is GAGVSQTPSNKVTEKGKYVELRCDPISGHTALYWYRQSLGQGPEFLIYFQGTGAADDSGLPNDRFFAVRPEGSVSTLKIQRTERGDSAVYLCASSSVAGGPSYNEQFFGPGTRLTVL.

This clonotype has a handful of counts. In DNA, the CDR3 is TGTGCCAGCTGGTCCGGGGGTTATTATCAGCCCCAGCATTTT. Amino acids: CASWSGGYYQPQHF. The chain carries TRBV12-3 or TRBV12-4 and TRBJ1-5, with D maybe TRBD1 (5 bases). CDR3 length: 14 residues. V lost 8 bases, J lost 5 bases, and 16 bases lay in between.

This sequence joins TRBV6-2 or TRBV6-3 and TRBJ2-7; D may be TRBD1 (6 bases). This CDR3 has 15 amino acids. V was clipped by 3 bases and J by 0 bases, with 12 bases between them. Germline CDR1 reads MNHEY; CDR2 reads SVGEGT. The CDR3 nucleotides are TGTGCCAGCAGTTATTTGGCAGGGGCCTCCTACGAGCAGTACTTC. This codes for CASSYLAGASYEQYF.

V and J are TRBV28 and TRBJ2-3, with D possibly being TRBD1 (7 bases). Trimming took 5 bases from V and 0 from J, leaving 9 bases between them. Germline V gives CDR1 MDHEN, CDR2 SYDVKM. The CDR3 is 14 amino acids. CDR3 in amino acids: CASSAGQSTDTQYF. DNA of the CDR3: TGTGCCAGCAGTGCGGGACAGAGCACAGATACGCAGTATTTT.

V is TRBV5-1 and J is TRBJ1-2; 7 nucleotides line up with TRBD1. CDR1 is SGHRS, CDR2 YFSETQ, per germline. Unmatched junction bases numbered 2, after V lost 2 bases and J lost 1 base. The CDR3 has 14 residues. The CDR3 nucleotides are TGCGCCAGCAGCTTTCGACAGGGTAACTATGGCTACACCTTC. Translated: CASSFRQGNYGYTF.

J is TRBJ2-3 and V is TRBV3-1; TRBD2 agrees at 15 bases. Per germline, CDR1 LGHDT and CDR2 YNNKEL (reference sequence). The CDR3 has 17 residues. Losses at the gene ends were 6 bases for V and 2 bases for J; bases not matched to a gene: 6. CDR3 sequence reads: CASSRTSGGAVTDTQYF. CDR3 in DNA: TGTGCCAGCAGTCGGACTAGCGGGGGGGCCGTCACAGATACGCAGTATTTT.

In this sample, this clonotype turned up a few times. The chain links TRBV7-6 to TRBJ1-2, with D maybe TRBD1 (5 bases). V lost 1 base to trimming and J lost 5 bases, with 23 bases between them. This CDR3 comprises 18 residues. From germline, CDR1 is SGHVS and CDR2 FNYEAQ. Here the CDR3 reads CASSLEITPPSGSYGYTF. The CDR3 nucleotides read TGTGCCAGCAGCTTAGAGATAACACCCCCTTCAGGGAGTTATGGCTACACCTTC.

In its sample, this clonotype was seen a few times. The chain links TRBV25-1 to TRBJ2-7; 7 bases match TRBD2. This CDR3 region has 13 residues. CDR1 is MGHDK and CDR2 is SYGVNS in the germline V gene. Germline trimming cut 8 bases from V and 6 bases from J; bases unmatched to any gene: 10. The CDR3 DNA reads TGTGCCAGCGGAAGAAGCGGGATCTCCGAGCAGTACTTC. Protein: CASGRSGISEQYF.

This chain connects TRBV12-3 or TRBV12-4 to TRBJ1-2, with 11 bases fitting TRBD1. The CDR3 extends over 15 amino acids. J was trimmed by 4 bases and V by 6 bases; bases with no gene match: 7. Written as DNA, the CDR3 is TGTGCCAGCAGCGACGGACAGGGGGCAGGCTATGGCTACACCTTC. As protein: CASSDGQGAGYGYTF.

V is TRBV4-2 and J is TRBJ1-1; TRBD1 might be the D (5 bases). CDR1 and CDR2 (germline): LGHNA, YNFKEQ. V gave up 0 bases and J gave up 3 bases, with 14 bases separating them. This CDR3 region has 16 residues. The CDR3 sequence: CASSQESGMRYTEAFF. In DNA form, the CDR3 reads TGTGCCAGCAGCCAAGAATCAGGGATGAGGTACACTGAAGCTTTCTTT.

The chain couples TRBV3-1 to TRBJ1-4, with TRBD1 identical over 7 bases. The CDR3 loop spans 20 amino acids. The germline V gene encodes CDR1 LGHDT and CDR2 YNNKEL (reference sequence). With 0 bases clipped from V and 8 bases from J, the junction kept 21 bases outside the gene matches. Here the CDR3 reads CASSQEQGRDRDGSWEKLFF. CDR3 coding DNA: TGTGCCAGCAGCCAAGAACAGGGCCGGGACAGAGACGGGTCGTGGGAAAAACTGTTTTTT.